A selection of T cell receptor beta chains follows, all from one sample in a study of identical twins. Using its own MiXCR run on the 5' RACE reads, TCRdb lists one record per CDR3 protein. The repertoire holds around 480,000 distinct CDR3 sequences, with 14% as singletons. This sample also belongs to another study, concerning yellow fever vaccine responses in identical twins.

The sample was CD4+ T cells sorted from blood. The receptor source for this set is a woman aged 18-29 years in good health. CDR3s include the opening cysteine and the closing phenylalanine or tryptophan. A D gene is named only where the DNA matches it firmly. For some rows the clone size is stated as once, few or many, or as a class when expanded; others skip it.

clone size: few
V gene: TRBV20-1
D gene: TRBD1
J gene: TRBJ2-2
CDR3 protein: CSAREGTAGTGELFF
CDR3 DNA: TGCAGTGCTAGAGAGGGGACAGCCGGCACCGGGGAGCTGTTTTTT

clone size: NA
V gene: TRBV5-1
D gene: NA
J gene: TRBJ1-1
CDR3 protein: CASRDGENMNTEAFF
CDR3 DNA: TGCGCCAGCAGGGACGGGGAGAACATGAACACTGAAGCTTTCTTT

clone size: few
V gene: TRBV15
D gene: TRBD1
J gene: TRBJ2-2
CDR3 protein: CATGKQGASGELFF
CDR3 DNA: TGTGCCACGGGCAAACAGGGGGCGTCCGGGGAGCTGTTTTTT

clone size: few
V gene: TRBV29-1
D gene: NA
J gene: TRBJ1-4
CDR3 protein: CSVARASNEKLFF
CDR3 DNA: TGCAGCGTGGCCAGGGCTAGTAATGAAAAACTGTTTTTT

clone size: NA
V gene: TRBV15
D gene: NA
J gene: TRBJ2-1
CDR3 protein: CATSGEERAHEQFF
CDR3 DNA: TGTGCCACCAGCGGAGAGGAGCGGGCTCATGAGCAGTTCTTC

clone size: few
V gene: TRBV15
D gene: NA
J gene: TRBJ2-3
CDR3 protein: CATSKLVDTQYF
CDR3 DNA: TGTGCCACCAGCAAACTGGTAGATACGCAGTATTTT

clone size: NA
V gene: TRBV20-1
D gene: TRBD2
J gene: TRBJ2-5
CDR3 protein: CSALRTSGRKTQYF
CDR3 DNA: TGCAGTGCCCTGCGCACTAGCGGGAGAAAGACCCAGTACTTC

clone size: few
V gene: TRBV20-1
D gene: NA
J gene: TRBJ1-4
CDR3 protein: CSAPGIGEKLFF
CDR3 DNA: TGCAGTGCCCCGGGAATCGGTGAAAAACTGTTTTTT

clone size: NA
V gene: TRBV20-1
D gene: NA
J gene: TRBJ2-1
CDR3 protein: CSARDGRALRQEQFF
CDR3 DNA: TGCAGTGCTAGAGATGGGCGGGCCTTACGGCAAGAGCAGTTCTTC

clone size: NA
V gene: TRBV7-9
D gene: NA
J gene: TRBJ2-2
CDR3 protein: CASSSTADSGELFF
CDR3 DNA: TGTGCCAGCAGCTCCACAGCAGACTCCGGGGAGCTGTTTTTT

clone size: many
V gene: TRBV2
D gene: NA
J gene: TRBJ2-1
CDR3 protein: CASSETFVNEQFF
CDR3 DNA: TGTGCCAGCAGTGAAACCTTTGTCAATGAGCAGTTCTTC

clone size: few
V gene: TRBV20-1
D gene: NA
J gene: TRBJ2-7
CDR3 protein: CSAREKGPVGRGPPYEQYF
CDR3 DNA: TGCAGTGCTAGAGAAAAAGGGCCAGTAGGGCGGGGTCCTCCCTACGAGCAGTACTTC

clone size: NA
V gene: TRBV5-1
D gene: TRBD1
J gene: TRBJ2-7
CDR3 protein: CASSLAGTGGAYEQYF
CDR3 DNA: TGCGCCAGCAGCTTGGCCGGGACAGGGGGCGCCTACGAGCAGTACTTC

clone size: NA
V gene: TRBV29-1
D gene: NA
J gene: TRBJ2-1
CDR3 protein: CSVSLWDEQFF
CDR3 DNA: TGCAGCGTTTCCCTCTGGGATGAGCAGTTCTTC

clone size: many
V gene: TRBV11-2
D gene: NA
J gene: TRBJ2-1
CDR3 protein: CASSSLELRSDEQFF
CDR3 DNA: TGTGCCAGCAGCTCGTTGGAGCTCAGAAGTGATGAGCAGTTCTTC

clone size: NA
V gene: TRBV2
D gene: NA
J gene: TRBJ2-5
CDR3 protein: CAKHWGGTTLIQETQYF
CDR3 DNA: TGTGCAAAGCATTGGGGAGGCACCACCTTAATCCAAGAGACCCAGTACTTC

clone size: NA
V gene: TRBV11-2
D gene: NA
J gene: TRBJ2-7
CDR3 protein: CASSLVGQTYEQYF
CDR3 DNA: TGTGCCAGCAGCTTAGTGGGACAAACTTACGAGCAGTACTTC

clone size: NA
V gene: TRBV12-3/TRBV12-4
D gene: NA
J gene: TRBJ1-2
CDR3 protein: CASSPRQSDGYTF
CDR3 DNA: TGTGCCAGCAGCCCTCGACAGTCGGATGGCTACACCTTC

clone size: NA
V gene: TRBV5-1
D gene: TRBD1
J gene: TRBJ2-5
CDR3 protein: CASSLGAPQGTRETQYF
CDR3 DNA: TGCGCCAGCAGCTTGGGGGCCCCACAGGGGACGAGAGAGACCCAGTACTTC

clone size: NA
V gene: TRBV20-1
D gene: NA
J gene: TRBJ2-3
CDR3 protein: CSAGDPRADTQYF
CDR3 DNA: TGCAGTGCCGGGGACCCCCGGGCAGATACGCAGTATTTT

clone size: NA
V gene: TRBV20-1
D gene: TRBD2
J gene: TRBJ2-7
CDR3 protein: CSARSAGVGEQYF
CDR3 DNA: TGCAGTGCTAGATCAGCGGGAGTGGGCGAGCAGTACTTC

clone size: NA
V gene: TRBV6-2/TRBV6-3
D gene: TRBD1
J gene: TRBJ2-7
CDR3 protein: CASSRQGTEQYF
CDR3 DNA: TGTGCCAGCAGTCGACAGGGGACCGAGCAGTACTTC

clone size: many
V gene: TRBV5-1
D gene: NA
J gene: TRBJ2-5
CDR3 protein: CASSLRLGQETQYF
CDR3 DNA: TGCGCCAGCAGCTTGCGTTTGGGTCAAGAGACCCAGTACTTC

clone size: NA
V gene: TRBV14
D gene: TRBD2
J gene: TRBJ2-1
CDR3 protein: CASSQEPSGSADDQFF
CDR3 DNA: TGTGCCAGCAGCCAAGAGCCTAGCGGGAGTGCGGATGATCAGTTCTTC

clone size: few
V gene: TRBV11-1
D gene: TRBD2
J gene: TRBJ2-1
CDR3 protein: CASSALAGGVNEQFF
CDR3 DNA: TGTGCCAGCAGCGCCCTAGCGGGGGGGGTAAATGAGCAGTTCTTC

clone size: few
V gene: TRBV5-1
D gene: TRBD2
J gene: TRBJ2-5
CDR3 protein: CASSSGTSGDQETQYF
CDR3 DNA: TGCGCCAGCAGCAGCGGGACTAGCGGGGACCAAGAGACCCAGTACTTC

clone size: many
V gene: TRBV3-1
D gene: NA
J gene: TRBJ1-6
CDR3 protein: CASSQSSGRSPLHF
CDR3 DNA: TGTGCCAGCAGCCAAAGTTCGGGGCGTTCACCCCTCCACTTT

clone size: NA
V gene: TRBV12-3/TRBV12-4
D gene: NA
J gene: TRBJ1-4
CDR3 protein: CASSLGEEKLFF
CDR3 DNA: TGTGCCAGCAGTTTAGGGGAAGAAAAACTGTTTTTT

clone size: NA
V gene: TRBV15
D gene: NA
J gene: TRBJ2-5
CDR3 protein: CATSILGQGGAETQYF
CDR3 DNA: NA

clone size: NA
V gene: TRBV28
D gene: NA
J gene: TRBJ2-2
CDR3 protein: CASSSTRGTANTGELFF
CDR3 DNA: TGTGCCAGCAGCTCAACCCGAGGAACCGCGAACACCGGGGAGCTGTTTTTT

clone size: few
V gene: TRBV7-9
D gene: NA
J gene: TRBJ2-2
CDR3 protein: CASSLGFRDPRTGELFF
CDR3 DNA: TGTGCCAGCAGCTTAGGTTTCCGGGACCCTCGAACCGGGGAGCTGTTTTTT

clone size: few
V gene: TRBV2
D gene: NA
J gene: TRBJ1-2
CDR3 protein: CASSDSDSTYYGYTF
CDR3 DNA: TGTGCCAGCAGTGATTCGGACAGTACTTACTATGGCTACACCTTC

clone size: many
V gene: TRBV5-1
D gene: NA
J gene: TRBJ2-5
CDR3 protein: CASRTGSQETQYF
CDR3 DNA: TGCGCCAGCAGGACGGGATCCCAAGAGACCCAGTACTTC

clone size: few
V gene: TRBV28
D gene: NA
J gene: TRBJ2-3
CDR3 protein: CASRGPVYTQYF
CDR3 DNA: TGTGCCAGCAGAGGTCCGGTTTACACGCAGTATTTT

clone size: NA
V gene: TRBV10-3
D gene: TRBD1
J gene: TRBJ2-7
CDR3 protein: CAISDGTGSHEQYF
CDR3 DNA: TGTGCCATCAGTGATGGGACAGGGTCCCACGAGCAGTACTTC

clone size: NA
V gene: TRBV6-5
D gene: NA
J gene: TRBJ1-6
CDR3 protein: CASSYSGRGTSSYNSPLHF
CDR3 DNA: TGTGCCAGCAGTTACTCGGGACGGGGAACAAGCTCCTATAATTCACCCCTCCACTTT

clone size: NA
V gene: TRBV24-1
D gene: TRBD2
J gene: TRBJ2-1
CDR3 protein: CATSDSKGTSGRRVDNEQFF
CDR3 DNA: TGTGCCACCAGTGATTCGAAGGGTACTAGCGGGAGAAGGGTCGACAATGAGCAGTTCTTC

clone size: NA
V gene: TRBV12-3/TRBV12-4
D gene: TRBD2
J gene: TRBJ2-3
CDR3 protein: CASSLGTSGKGHSDTQYF
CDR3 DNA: TGTGCCAGCAGTTTAGGGACTAGCGGGAAGGGTCACTCGGATACGCAGTATTTT

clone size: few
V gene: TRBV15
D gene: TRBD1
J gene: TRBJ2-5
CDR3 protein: CATSRDGTGGAETQYF
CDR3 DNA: TGTGCCACCAGCAGAGATGGGACAGGGGGCGCAGAGACCCAGTACTTC

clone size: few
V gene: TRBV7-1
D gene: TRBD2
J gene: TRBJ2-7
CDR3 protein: CASSSRLRTSGRKVVSYEQYF
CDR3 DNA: TGTGCCAGCAGCTCGCGCCTCCGGACTAGCGGGAGGAAAGTGGTCTCCTACGAGCAGTACTTC